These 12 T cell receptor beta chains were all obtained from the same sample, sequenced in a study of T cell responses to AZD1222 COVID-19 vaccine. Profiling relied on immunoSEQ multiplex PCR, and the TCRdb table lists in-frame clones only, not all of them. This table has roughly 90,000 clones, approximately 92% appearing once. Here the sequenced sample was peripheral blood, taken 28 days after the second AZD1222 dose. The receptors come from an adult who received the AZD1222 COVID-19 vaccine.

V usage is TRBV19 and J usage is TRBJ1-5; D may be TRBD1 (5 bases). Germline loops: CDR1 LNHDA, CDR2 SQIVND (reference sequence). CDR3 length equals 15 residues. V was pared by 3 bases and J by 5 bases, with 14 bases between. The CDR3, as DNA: TGTGCCAGTAGTATGAAGGCAGGGAAGTATCAGCCCCAGCATTTT. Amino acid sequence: CASSMKAGKYQPQHF.

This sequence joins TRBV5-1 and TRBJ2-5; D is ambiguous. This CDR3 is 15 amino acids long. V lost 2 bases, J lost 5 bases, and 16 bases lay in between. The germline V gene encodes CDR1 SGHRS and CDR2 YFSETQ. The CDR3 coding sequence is TGCGCCAGCAGCTTATCTGGGGTAAACCGGGAGACCCAGTACTTC. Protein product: CASSLSGVNRETQYF. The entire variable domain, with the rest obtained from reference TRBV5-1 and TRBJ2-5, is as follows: KAGVTQTPRYLIKTRGQQVTLSCSPISGHRSVSWYQQTPGQGLQFLFEYFSETQRNKGNFPGRFSGRQFSNSRSEMNVSTLELGDSALYLCASSLSGVNRETQYFGPGTRLLVL.

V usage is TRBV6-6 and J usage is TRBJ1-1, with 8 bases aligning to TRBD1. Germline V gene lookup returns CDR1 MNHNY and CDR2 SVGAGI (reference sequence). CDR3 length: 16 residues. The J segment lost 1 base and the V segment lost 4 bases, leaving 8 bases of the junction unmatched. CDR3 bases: TGTGCCAGCAGTTCACCCCCGGGACAGGCGAACACTGAAGCTTTCTTT. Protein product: CASSSPPGQANTEAFF.

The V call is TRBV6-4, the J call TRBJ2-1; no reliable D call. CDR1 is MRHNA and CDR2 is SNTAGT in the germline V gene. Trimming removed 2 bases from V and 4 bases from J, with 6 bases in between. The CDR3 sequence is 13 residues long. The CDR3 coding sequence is TGTGCCAGCAGTGACACGGAATACAATGAGCAGTTCTTC. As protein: CASSDTEYNEQFF.

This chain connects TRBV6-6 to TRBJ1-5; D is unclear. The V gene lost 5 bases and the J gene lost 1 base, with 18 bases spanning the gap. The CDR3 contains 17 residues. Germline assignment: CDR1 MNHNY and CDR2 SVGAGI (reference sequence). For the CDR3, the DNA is TGTGCCAGCAGTCTTGTCGGGTCCGCGGGGAGCAATCAGCCCCAGCATTTT. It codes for CASSLVGSAGSNQPQHF.

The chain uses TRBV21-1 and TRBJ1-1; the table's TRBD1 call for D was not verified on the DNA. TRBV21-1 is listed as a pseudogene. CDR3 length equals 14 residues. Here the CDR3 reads CARDRGIDLTEAFF. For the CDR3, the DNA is TGTGCCAGGGACAGGGGTATCGATTTAACTGAAGCTTTCTTT.

The CDR3 bases are TGTGCCTGGGGGACAGGGCATAACTATGGCTACACCTTC. Its translation: CAWGTGHNYGYTF. The V call is TRBV30, the J call TRBJ1-2; 9 bases line up with TRBD1. Germline loops: CDR1 GTSNPN, CDR2 SVGIG (reference sequence). The CDR3 loop spans 13 amino acids. The trim removed 5 bases at V and 1 base at J, leaving 2 bases unmatched.

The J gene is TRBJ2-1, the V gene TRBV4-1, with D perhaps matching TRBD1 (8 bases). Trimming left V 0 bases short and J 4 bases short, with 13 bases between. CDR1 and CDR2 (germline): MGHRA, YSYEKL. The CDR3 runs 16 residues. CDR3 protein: CASSQDNRGGYNEQFF. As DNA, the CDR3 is TGCGCCAGCAGCCAAGATAACAGGGGGGGATACAATGAGCAGTTCTTC.

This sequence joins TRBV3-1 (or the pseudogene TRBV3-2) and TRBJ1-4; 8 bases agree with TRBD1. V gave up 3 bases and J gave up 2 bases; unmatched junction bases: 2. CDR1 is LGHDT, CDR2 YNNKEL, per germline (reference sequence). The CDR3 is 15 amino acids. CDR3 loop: CASSHRQGTNEKLFF. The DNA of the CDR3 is TGTGCCAGCAGCCATCGACAGGGGACTAATGAAAAACTGTTTTTT.

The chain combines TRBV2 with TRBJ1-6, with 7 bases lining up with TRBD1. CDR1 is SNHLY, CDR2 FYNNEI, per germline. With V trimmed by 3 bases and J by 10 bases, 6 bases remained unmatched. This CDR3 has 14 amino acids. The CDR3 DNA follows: TGTGCCAGCAGTGAGGGGGCAGGGGGATCACCCCTCCACTTT. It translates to CASSEGAGGSPLHF.

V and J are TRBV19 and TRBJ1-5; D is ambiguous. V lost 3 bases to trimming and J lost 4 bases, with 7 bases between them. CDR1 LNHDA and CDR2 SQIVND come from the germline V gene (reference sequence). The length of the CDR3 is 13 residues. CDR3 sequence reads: CASSIRQNQPQHF. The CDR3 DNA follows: TGTGCCAGTAGTATTCGCCAGAATCAGCCCCAGCATTTT.

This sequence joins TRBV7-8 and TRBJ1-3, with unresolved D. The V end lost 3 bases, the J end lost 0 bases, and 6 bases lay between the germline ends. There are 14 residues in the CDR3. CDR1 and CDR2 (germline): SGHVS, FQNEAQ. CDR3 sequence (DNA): TGTGCCAGCAGCTTTGCCTCCTCTGGAAACACCATATATTTT. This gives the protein CASSFASSGNTIYF.